This T cell receptor (beta chain) was observed in a study of molecular identifiers for immune sequencing clone quantification. CDR3 length: 13 residues. In germline, CDR1 is KGHDR, CDR2 SFDVKD. Study findings and constraints: Identical TCR molecules can share a barcode, and this sharing could underestimate highly expanded clone sizes. In a background of around 970,000 naive cells, spiked Jurkat TCR RNA from one cell was reportedly detectable.

About this clonotype: Antigen unknown. This may be a read error: a much more frequent sequence differs by one nucleotide.

Each CDR3 protein is one row after TCRdb ran MiXCR on the PCR reads. The sample lists some 680,000 distinct CDR3 sequences, about 25% occurring once. The TCR comes from a human donor in good health. Some libraries in this study had Jurkat cell RNA spiked in. Sequencing used naive CD8+ T cells from blood, with Jurkat cell RNA spiked in. Subset: FACS-sorted CD8+CD4-CCR7+CD45RA+ naive T cells. This sequence joins TRBV24-1 and TRBJ2-1, with TRBD1 as a possible D gene (5 bases). Written as DNA, the CDR3 is TGTGCCACCAGTGATTTACAGGACGATGAGCGGTTCTTC. Translation gives CATSDLQDDERFF.